The clone carrying this TCR beta chain was observed a few times. Its specificity is unknown. With 60 Vbeta and 13 Jbeta primers, the PCR was carried out. TCRdb keeps only in-frame clones here, not all; method: immunoSEQ multiplex PCR. In the table there are over 90,000 clones, 63% of which are singletons. The source of the sample is a study of cytomegalovirus exposure and HLA in healthy donors. General observations from the study: In terms of immune exposure information, only CMV serostatus was available. The study assumed roughly uniform donor sequencing depth for presence/absence analyses. The majority of CMV-associated TCR beta chains were reported as apparently HLA-restricted in a later analysis.

The donors comprised healthy bone marrow donors. CDR1 is SGHNT, CDR2 YYREEE, per germline (reference sequence). The CDR3 consists of 14 residues. Trimming took 6 bases from V and 1 from J, leaving 12 bases between them. The sequenced sample consisted of PBMCs. This TCR came from a human donor in good health. The rearrangement uses TRBV5-4 and TRBJ2-3; tentative D call: TRBD1 (7 bases). The DNA of the CDR3 is TGTGCCAGCAAGGAGGGGACAGGCACAGATACGCAGTATTTT. Translating it yields CASKEGTGTDTQYF.